The sequence of this T cell receptor (beta chain) was determined in a study of Ad26.COV2.S vaccination and SARS-CoV-2 variants. Trimming removed 0 bases at V and 5 bases at J, with 7 bases between. Germline CDR1 is MGHRA and CDR2 is YSYEKL. The CDR3 consists of 13 residues. Treatment specified: 15 to 20 received Ad26.COV2.S at low or high dose, single or two shots; 5 received placebo; per-sample allocation not given. Each sample was drawn 63 days after the first injection (of vaccine or placebo). Only in-frame clones appear in the TCRdb table, and some are missing; sequencing was by immunoSEQ multiplex PCR. In the table there are more than 350,000 clones, 90% of which are singletons.

The clonotype comes from a person between 18 and 65 years old who received the Ad26.COV2.S COVID-19 vaccine or a placebo. Sequenced material: peripheral blood, taken in a trial of Ad26.COV2.S vaccine versus placebo. V usage is TRBV4-1 and J usage is TRBJ1-1; D unclear. CDR3 bases: TGCGCCAGCAGCCAAGAGGTAGGGACTGAAGCTTTCTTT. Its translation: CASSQEVGTEAFF.